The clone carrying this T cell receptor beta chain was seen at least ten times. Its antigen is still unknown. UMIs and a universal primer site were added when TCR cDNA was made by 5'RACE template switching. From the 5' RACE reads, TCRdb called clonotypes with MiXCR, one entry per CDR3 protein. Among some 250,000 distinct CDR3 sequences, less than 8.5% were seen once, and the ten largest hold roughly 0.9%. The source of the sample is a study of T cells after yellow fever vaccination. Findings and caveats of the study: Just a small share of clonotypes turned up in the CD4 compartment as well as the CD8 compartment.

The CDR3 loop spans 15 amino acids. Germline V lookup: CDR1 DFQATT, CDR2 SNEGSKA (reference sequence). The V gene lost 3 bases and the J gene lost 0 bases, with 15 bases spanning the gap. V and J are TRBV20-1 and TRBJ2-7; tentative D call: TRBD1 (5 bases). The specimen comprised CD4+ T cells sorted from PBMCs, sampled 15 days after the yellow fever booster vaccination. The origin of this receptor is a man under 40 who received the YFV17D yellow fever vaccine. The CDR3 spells CSARAGHLSSYEQYF. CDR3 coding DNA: TGCAGTGCTAGGGCCGGACACCTAAGCTCCTACGAGCAGTACTTC.